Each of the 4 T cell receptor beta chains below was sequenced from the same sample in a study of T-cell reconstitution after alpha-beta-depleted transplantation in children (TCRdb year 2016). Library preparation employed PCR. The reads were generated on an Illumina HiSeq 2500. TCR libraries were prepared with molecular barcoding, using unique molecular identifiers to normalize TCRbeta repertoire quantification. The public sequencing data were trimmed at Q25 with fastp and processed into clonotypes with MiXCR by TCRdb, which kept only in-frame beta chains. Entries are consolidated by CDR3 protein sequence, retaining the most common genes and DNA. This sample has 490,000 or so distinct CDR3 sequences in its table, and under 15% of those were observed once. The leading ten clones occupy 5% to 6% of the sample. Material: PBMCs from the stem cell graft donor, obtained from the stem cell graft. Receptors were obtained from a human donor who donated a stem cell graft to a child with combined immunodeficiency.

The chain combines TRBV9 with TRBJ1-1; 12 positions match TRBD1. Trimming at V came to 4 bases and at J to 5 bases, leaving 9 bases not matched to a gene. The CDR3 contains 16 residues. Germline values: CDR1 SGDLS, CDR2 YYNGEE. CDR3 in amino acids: CASSPPRGQGATEAFF. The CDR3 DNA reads TGTGCCAGCAGCCCTCCCCGGGGACAGGGGGCGACTGAAGCTTTCTTT. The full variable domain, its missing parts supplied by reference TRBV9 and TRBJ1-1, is DSGVTQTPKHLITATGQRVTLRCSPRSGDLSVYWYQQSLDQGLQFLIQYYNGEERAKGNILERFSAQQFPDLHSELNLSSLELGDSALYFCASSPPRGQGATEAFFGQGTRLTVV.

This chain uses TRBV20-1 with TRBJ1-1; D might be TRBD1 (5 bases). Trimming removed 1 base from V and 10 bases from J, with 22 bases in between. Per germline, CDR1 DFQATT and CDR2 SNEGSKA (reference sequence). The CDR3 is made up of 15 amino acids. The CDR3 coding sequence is TGCAGTGCTAGAGCCCTACAGAGGGGCCAATTGGGAGCTTTCTTT. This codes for CSARALQRGQLGAFF.

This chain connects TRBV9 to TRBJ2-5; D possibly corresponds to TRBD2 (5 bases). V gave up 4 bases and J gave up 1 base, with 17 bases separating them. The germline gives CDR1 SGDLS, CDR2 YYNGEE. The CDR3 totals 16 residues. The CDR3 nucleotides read TGTGCCAGCAGCTCCCGGGGTCTGGAGACCCAAGAGACCCAGTACTTC. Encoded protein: CASSSRGLETQETQYF. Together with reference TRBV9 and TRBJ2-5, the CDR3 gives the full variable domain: DSGVTQTPKHLITATGQRVTLRCSPRSGDLSVYWYQQSLDQGLQFLIQYYNGEERAKGNILERFSAQQFPDLHSELNLSSLELGDSALYFCASSSRGLETQETQYFGPGTRLLVL.

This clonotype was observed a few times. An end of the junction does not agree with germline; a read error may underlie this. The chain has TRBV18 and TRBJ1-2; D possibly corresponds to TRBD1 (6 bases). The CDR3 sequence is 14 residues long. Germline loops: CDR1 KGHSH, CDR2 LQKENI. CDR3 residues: CASSPPQDSYGYTF. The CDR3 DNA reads TGTGCCAGCTCCCCACCCCAGGACAGCTATGGCTACACCTTC.